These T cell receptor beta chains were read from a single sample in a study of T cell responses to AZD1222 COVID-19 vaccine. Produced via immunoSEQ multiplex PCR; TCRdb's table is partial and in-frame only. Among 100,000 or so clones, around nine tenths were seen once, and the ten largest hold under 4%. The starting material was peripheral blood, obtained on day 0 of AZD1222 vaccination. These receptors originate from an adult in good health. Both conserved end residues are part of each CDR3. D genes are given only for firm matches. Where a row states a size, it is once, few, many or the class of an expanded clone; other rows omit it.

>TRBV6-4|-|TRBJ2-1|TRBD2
CASSDSAGNYNEQFF
TGTGCCAGCAGTGACTCAGCGGGGAACTACAATGAGCAGTTCTTC
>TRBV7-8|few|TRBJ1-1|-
CASSSLGGGVTEAFF
TGTGCCAGCAGCTCCCTGGGGGGAGGGGTTACTGAAGCTTTCTTT
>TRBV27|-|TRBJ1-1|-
CASSLGRGNTEAFF
TGTGCCAGCAGTTTAGGACGGGGGAACACTGAAGCTTTCTTT
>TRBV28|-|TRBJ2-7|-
CASSMTVYEQYF
TGTGCCAGCAGTATGACAGTCTACGAGCAGTACTTC
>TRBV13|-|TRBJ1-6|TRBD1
CASSSSRTGDSPLHF
TGTGCCAGCAGCTCCAGCCGGACAGGGGATTCACCCCTCCACTTT
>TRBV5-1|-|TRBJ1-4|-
CASSLTVGDEKLFF
TGCGCCAGCAGCTTGACCGTGGGCGATGAAAAACTGTTTTTT
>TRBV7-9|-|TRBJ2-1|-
CASISGAGYNEQFF
TGTGCCAGCATTAGTGGGGCAGGCTACAATGAGCAGTTCTTC
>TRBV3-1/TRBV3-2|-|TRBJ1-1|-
CASSQVAGIAFF
TGTGCCAGCAGCCAAGTGGCAGGAATAGCTTTCTTT
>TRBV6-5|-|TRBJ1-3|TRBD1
CASRGQASGNTIYF
TGTGCCAGCAGGGGACAGGCCTCTGGAAACACCATATATTTT
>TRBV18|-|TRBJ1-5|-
CASSLQDSHQPQHF
TGTGCCAGCTCACTACAGGACAGCCATCAGCCCCAGCATTTT
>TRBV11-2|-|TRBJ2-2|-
CASSLNPTDTGELFF
TGTGCCAGCAGCTTAAACCCAACAGACACCGGGGAGCTGTTTTTT
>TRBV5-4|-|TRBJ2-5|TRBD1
CASNESPGQQETQYF
TGTGCCAGCAACGAGTCGCCGGGACAGCAAGAGACCCAGTACTTC
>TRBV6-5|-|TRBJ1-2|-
CASSTNSLWGGYTF
TGTGCCAGCAGTACAAACAGCCTATGGGGAGGCTACACCTTC
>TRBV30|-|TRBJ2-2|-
CAWSGVLQTGELFF
TGTGCCTGGAGTGGGGTCCTTCAGACCGGGGAGCTGTTTTTT
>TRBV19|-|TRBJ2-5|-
CASSRAAGETQYF
TGTGCCAGTAGTAGAGCGGCAGGAGAGACCCAGTACTTC
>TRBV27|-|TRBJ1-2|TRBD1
CASSLWPPPAGQGARGYTF
TGTGCCAGCAGTTTATGGCCCCCCCCGGCGGGACAGGGGGCGCGGGGCTACACCTTC
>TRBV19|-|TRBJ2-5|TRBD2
CASSIWTSRAETQYF
TGTGCCAGTAGTATCTGGACTAGCCGAGCCGAGACCCAGTACTTC
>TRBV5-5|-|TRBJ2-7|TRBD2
CASSLTPGLATYEQYF
TGTGCCAGCAGCCTAACTCCGGGACTAGCAACCTACGAGCAGTACTTC
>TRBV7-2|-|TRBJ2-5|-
CASNPLGAQETQYF
TGTGCCAGCAACCCCCTCGGGGCCCAAGAGACCCAGTACTTC
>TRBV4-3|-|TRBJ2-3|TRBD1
CASSQEYRGMDTQYF
TGCGCCAGCAGCCAAGAGTACAGGGGTATGGATACGCAGTATTTT
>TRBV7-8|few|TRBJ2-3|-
CASSSFRTTPAQYF
TGTGCCAGCAGCTCATTTCGAACGACCCCTGCGCAGTATTTT
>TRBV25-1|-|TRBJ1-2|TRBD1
CASSELIGQGARGYGYTF
TGTGCCAGCAGTGAATTGATAGGACAGGGGGCGCGGGGATATGGCTACACCTTC
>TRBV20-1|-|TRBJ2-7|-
CSADWTYEQYF
TGCAGTGCGGACTGGACCTACGAGCAGTACTTC
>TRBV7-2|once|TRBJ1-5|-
CASSLSTAEGQPQHF
TGTGCCAGCAGCTTATCCACGGCTGAAGGTCAGCCCCAGCATTTT
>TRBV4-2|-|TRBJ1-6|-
CASSRETASSYNSPLHF
TGTGCCAGCAGCCGTGAAACGGCGAGCTCCTATAATTCACCCCTCCACTTT
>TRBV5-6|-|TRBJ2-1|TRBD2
CASSPYGGGPEEQFF
TGTGCCAGCAGCCCCTATGGCGGGGGGCCGGAAGAGCAGTTCTTC
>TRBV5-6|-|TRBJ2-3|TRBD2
CASSFLAGGTDTQYF
TGTGCCAGCAGCTTCCTAGCGGGGGGCACAGATACGCAGTATTTT
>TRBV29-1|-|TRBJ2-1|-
CSVRSGDSPYNEQFF
TGCAGCGTTAGATCGGGGGACTCCCCCTACAATGAGCAGTTCTTC
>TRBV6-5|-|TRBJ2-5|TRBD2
CASTPPGTNKRTQYF
TGTGCCAGCACTCCCCCTGGGACTAACAAACGGACCCAGTACTTC
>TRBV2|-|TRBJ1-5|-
CASSVGRSNQPQHF
TGTGCCAGCAGTGTTGGCCGTAGCAATCAGCCCCAGCATTTT
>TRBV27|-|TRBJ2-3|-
CASSFGGALGDTQYF
TGTGCCAGCAGTTTTGGGGGGGCCTTGGGAGATACGCAGTATTTT
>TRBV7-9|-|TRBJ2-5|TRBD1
CASSRLQGRTETQYF
TGTGCCAGCAGCCGATTACAGGGGCGAACGGAGACCCAGTACTTC
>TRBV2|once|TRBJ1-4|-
CASSDVREGKLFF
TGTGCCAGCAGTGACGTAAGGGAGGGAAAACTGTTTTTT
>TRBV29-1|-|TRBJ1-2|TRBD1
CSVDPTGGNYGYTF
TGCAGCGTTGACCCGACAGGGGGCAACTATGGCTACACCTTC
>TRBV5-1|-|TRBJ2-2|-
CASSLTNTGELFF
TGCGCCAGCAGCTTAACTAACACCGGGGAGCTGTTTTTT
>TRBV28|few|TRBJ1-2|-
CASTLRGGQGGYGYTF
TGTGCCAGCACCCTAAGGGGAGGCCAGGGCGGCTATGGCTACACCTTC
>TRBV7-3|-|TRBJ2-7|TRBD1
CASSPSGTGRTEQYF
TGTGCCAGCAGCCCCAGTGGGACAGGGAGGACCGAGCAGTACTTC
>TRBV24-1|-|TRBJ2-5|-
CATSDLRETQYF
TGTGCCACCAGTGATTTGCGTGAGACCCAGTACTTC
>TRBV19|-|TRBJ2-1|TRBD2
CASSVTSLVYNEQFF
TGTGCCAGTAGTGTGACTAGCTTGGTCTACAATGAGCAGTTCTTC
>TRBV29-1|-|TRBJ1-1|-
CSVGQANTEAFF
TGCAGCGTTGGACAGGCGAACACTGAAGCTTTCTTT
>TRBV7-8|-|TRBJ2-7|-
CASSLPTYEQYF
TGTGCCAGCAGCTTGCCCACCTACGAGCAGTACTTC
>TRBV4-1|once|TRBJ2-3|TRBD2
CASSQGHSGGSSTDTQYF
TGCGCCAGCAGCCAAGGCCATAGCGGGGGGTCTAGCACAGATACGCAGTATTTT
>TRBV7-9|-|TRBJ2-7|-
CASSPPRFGAAEQYF
TGTGCCAGCAGCCCTCCGCGTTTCGGGGCGGCCGAGCAGTACTTC
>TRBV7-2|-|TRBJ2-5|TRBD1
CASSPRTGEETQYF
TGTGCCAGCAGCCCGCGGACAGGGGAAGAGACCCAGTACTTC
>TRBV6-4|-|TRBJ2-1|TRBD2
CASSLSGGLYNEQFF
TGTGCCAGCAGTCTCAGCGGGGGCCTATACAATGAGCAGTTCTTC
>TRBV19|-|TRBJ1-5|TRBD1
CASSTDRGYQPQHF
TGTGCCAGTAGTACCGACAGGGGCTATCAGCCCCAGCATTTT
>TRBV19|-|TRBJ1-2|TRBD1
CASSTGQGALISGYTF
TGTGCCAGTAGTACGGGACAGGGGGCACTCATTTCTGGCTACACCTTC
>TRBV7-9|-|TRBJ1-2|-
CASSLDAVANYGYTF
TGTGCCAGCAGCTTAGACGCCGTGGCTAACTATGGCTACACCTTC
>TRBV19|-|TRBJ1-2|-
CASRTAGANYGYTF
TGTGCCAGTAGAACGGCAGGCGCTAACTATGGCTACACCTTC
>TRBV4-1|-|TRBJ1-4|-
CASSQQGGANEKLFF
TGCGCCAGCAGCCAACAGGGAGGGGCTAATGAAAAACTGTTTTTT
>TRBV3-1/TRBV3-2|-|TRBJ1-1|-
CASSQDRRGAFF
TGTGCCAGCAGCCAAGATCGAAGGGGAGCTTTCTTT
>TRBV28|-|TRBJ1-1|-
CASSLGTGEAFF
TGTGCCAGCAGTTTAGGAACAGGCGAAGCTTTCTTT
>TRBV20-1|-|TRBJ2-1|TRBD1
CSAGTGGEQFF
TGCAGTGCTGGGACAGGGGGTGAGCAGTTCTTC
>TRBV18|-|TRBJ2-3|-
CASSSRDTFSTDTQYF
TGTGCCAGCTCATCCCGGGACACCTTTAGCACAGATACGCAGTATTTT
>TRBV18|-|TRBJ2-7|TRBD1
CASSRGQGAFRLEQYF
TGTGCCAGCTCACGGGGACAGGGGGCATTTCGGCTCGAGCAGTACTTC
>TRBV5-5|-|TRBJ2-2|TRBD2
CASSLAGGSTGELFF
TGTGCCAGCAGCTTGGCGGGGGGGAGCACCGGGGAGCTGTTTTTT
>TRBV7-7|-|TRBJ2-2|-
CASSPRFVRGTGELFF
TGTGCCAGCAGCCCCCGGTTCGTCAGGGGAACCGGGGAGCTGTTTTTT